This T cell receptor beta chain was recorded in a study of beta chain features in type 1 diabetes. Study results and caveats: For Type 1 diabetes patients, all four CD4+ subsets carried TCRB CDR3s that were moderately but significantly shorter. Naive, central memory and Treg TCRB repertoires appeared more alike in patients than in healthy donors.

For this clone: Its target is unknown.

Germline CDR1 and CDR2: SGHAT and FQNNGV. This CDR3 region has 13 residues. Deletions cut 4 bases from V and 3 bases from J, with 7 bases between. Investigators reverse transcribed all isolated RNA, so they sequenced expressed TCRB transcripts. The average read count of naive, central memory and regulatory T cell samples was some 3.8 million. Sequencing used immunoSEQ multiplex PCR; TCRdb keeps in-frame clones, though not all of them. Of 250,000 to 300,000 clones listed, approximately 15% are singletons. V gene TRBV11-2 combines with J gene TRBJ1-5, with unresolved D. This TCR came from a man aged 25 to 40 with type 1 diabetes. Sequenced sample: naive CD4+ T cells from blood. CDR3 sequence (DNA): TGTGCCAGCAGCTCCACAGTCAATCAGCCCCAGCATTTT. Translation: CASSSTVNQPQHF. Looking up the rest from reference TRBV11-2 and TRBJ1-5 gives the full variable domain: EAGVAQSPRYKIIEKRQSVAFWCNPISGHATLYWYQQILGQGPKLLIQFQNNGVVDDSQLPKDRFSAERLKGVDSTLKIQPAKLEDSAVYLCASSSTVNQPQHFGDGTRLSIL.